This T cell receptor (beta chain) was obtained from a study of OX40 agonist ivuxolimab in advanced cancers. Across the whole study: Aged 23 to 79 with a mean of roughly 65 years, they were approximately 79% male.

Deletions cut 2 bases from V and 12 bases from J, with 32 bases between. The CDR3 spans 18 residues. In germline, CDR1 is WSHSY, CDR2 SAAADI. Data came from immunoSEQ multiplex PCR; TCRdb stores just in-frame clones and leaves some out. The data hold approximately 70,000 clones, with about four fifths observed a single time. This clone was seen a single time. Samples of blood were obtained at baseline, on cycle 4 day 1, and on cycle 7 day 1. The receptor was isolated from an adult with an advanced solid tumor such as melanoma, head and neck, liver or kidney cancer. The specimen comprised CD4+ or CD8+ T cells sorted from blood, sampled in a trial of the OX40 agonist ivuxolimab. The V call is TRBV10-2, the J call TRBJ2-7; D is possibly TRBD2 (6 bases). DNA of the CDR3: TGCGCCAGCAGTGAGGCCCCGAGCGTCGGCGGGGAGTCGAGCTACCCGTACTTC. Its translation is CASSEAPSVGGESSYPYF.